This TCR beta chain derives from a study of early T cells in non-severe SARS-CoV-2 infection. Study-level background: Chains were not paired, and sequencing was done on bulk RNA from unsorted whole blood. Study-level points and caveats: Anti-spike CD8 responses were favored in VDJdb matching, and private and CD4 specificities were missed.

Each single cDNA molecule received a unique molecular identifier. TCRdb analysed the 5' RACE reads with MiXCR anew, one entry per CDR3 protein. The sample lists about 35,000 distinct CDR3 sequences, approximately 8% occurring once. CDR3 length: 18 amino acids. Germline CDR1 is SGHAT and CDR2 is FQNNGV. Unmatched junction bases numbered 15, after V lost 5 bases and J lost 0 bases. The sample holds many counts of this clonotype. The antigen remains undetermined. This clonotype originated in an adult who was a healthcare worker with PCR-confirmed SARS-CoV-2 infection or an uninfected control (not recorded which). V is TRBV11-2 and J is TRBJ2-7, with 8 positions matching TRBD1. The sequenced sample was whole blood, obtained at baseline. The chain's CDR3 is CASSPLGRDRQASYEQYF. The CDR3 DNA is TGTGCCAGCAGCCCCCTCGGCCGGGACAGGCAGGCCTCCTACGAGCAGTACTTC. The entire variable domain, with the rest obtained from reference TRBV11-2 and TRBJ2-7, is as follows: EAGVAQSPRYKIIEKRQSVAFWCNPISGHATLYWYQQILGQGPKLLIQFQNNGVVDDSQLPKDRFSAERLKGVDSTLKIQPAKLEDSAVYLCASSPLGRDRQASYEQYFGPGTRLTVT.